This TCR beta chain was sequenced in a study of cytomegalovirus exposure and HLA in healthy donors. Study details: Within an early data release were around 80 million unique TCRs drawn from HLA-typed donors.

PCR was performed using 60 Vbeta and 13 Jbeta primers. Under the authors' procedure: In a later analysis, the count reached 74 million or so unique TCR beta chains, with roughly 11 million shared. Data came from immunoSEQ multiplex PCR; TCRdb stores just in-frame clones and leaves some out. The V and J calls and clone size are taken from that table; D and trimming were inferred from the DNA. This table holds 210,000 or so clones, around 76% found once. Germline lookup yields CDR1 SGHNT and CDR2 YYREEE (reference sequence). This CDR3 is 13 amino acids long. The V and J ends lost 1 base and 4 bases respectively, with 8 bases between them.

The V gene is TRBV5-4, the J gene TRBJ1-1; maybe TRBD1 (5 bases). This clonotype was sampled from a young man in good health and CMV-seronegative. Sequenced input: PBMCs. CDR3 sequence (DNA): TGTGCCAGCAGCTTGAGGGGAAGCACTGAAGCTTTCTTT. It encodes CASSLRGSTEAFF.